This TCR beta chain emerged from a study of T-cell memory formation after mild COVID-19. TCRdb reprocessed the 5' RACE reads via MiXCR and lists one record per CDR3 protein. Among tens of thousands of distinct CDR3 sequences listed, 12% were seen once. This CDR3 has 15 amino acids. V lost 3 bases to trimming and J lost 7 bases; unmatched junction nucleotides: 4. This clonotype is medium-sized by share. Its antigen is undetermined. Study-wide results and limits: CD4/CD8 balance characterized clones contracting day 15 to 85, and CD4+ skew characterized later expanders.

The chain couples TRBV12-3 or TRBV12-4 to TRBJ1-6; TRBD1 agrees at 9 bases. The sequence was collected from a man younger than 35 who had mild COVID-19 (a few samples of this study predate the infection). Cell type and time point are not known. Sequencing input: PBMCs or a T cell subset sorted from them (not recorded which). CDR3 bases: TGTGCCAGCAGTTTTTTGGGACAGGGAAATTCACCCCTCCACTTT. Amino acids: CASSFLGQGNSPLHF.